The TCR beta chain under discussion was sequenced for a study of T cell changes during pregnancy in multiple sclerosis. The table came from immunoSEQ multiplex PCR; TCRdb's copy has only in-frame clones and leaves some out. The sample has 20,000 to 25,000 clones; about 87% are singletons. CDR1 is WSHSY and CDR2 is SAAADI in the germline V gene. The CDR3 is 16 amino acids. After removal of 0 bases from V and 8 bases from J, the junction contained 3 bases not matched to a gene. This TCR derives from a female donor in good health, enrolled as a control in a pregnancy study. Sequenced here: CD8+ T cells from peripheral blood mononuclear cells, sampled in the second trimester of pregnancy. This chain joins TRBV10-2 and TRBJ2-1, with TRBD2 matching over 14 bases. CDR3 DNA: TGCGCCAGCAGTGAGTCAGGGACTAGCGGGGGCTATGAGCAGTTCTTC. Its translation: CASSESGTSGGYEQFF.